This paragraph covers one T cell receptor (beta chain) sequence. Its cognate antigen is unknown. This entry comes from a study of T-cell memory formation after mild COVID-19. Study-level findings and limits: Chiefly within CM and EM were the contracting CD4+ clones; CD8+ ones were within EMRA. Confirmation of SARS-CoV-2 specificity was lacking for second-wave clones peaking day 37. Cross-reactive memory appears to have joined, as suggested by some responding clones showing up in pre-infection memory.

The CDR3 spans 15 residues. V lost 0 bases, J lost 1 base, and 9 bases lay in between. The germline V gene has CDR1 LGHNA and CDR2 YNFKEQ. TCRdb called the 5' RACE reads again in MiXCR, with one record for every CDR3 protein. The sample contains around 310,000 distinct CDR3 sequences, roughly 13% of which appear only once. The sequencing sample was made of PBMCs or a T cell subset sorted from them (not recorded which). The receptor was derived from a man aged 18 to 30 who had mild COVID-19 (a few samples of this study predate the infection). Cell type and time point are not known. The rearrangement links TRBV4-2 to TRBJ1-1, with D possibly being TRBD1 (5 bases). CDR3 nucleotide sequence: TGTGCCAGCAGCCAAGAGGCAGGGCCGAACACTGAAGCTTTCTTT. Protein sequence: CASSQEAGPNTEAFF.